What follows is one TCR beta chain and its context. The data derive from a study of control samples from healthy donors and cancer patients. The table came from immunoSEQ multiplex PCR; TCRdb's copy has only in-frame clones and leaves some out. The table lists tens of thousands of clones, 65% to 80% of them singletons, with under 25% in the top ten. The CDR3 runs 12 residues. Germline V gives CDR1 GTSNPN, CDR2 SVGIG (reference sequence). Trimming removed 3 bases at V and 6 bases at J, with 12 bases between. The chain has TRBV30 and TRBJ2-7, with TRBD1 as a possible D gene (6 bases). The source material was PBMCs. The TCR originated in a man in his sixties with head and neck cancer. This CDR3 is CAWSPFRGEQYF. The DNA for the CDR3 is TGTGCCTGGAGCCCATTCAGGGGCGAGCAGTACTTC. Looking up the rest from reference TRBV30 and TRBJ2-7 gives the full variable domain: SQTIHQWPATLVQPVGSPLSLECTVEGTSNPNLYWYRQAAGRGLQLLFYSVGIGQISSEVPQNLSASRPQDRQFILSSKKLLLSDSGFYLCAWSPFRGEQYFGPGTRLTVT.